Reported below is one T cell receptor beta chain. The table lists this clone with a count of one. Its antigen has not been determined. No much larger clonotype is one base removed from it; base qualities were not supplied. Including the terminal cysteine and phenylalanine, the CDR3 comprises 17 residues. Only the CDR3 DNA is retained, 51 bases long and in frame from the first base. Unmatched junction bases come to 13, with V trimmed by 0 bases and J by 9 bases. Sequences MGHRA (CDR1) and YSYEKL (CDR2) are obtained from the germline V gene. This sample was taken from a study of T cell changes during pregnancy in multiple sclerosis (dated by TCRdb to the late 2010s). Describing the broader study: The study looked at changes in the T cell repertoire across pregnancy in women with multiple sclerosis.

The protocol used for the library was the immunoSEQ multiplex PCR assay. TCRdb re-hosts the immuneACCESS table, in-frame sequences only. Its copies lack some clones; in the studies checked, an unresolved V gene accounts for under half of them, and the cause for the rest is not known. This sample holds tens of thousands of clones; roughly 91% were observed only once. About 2.3% of the sample comes from the top ten. This clonotype was obtained from a female donor in good health, enrolled as a control in a pregnancy study. This receptor chain uses TRBV4-1 and TRBJ2-7, and TRBD1 matches 11 of the central bases. This specimen consisted of peripheral blood, obtained in the third trimester of pregnancy. The bases read TGCGCCAGCAGCCAAGATCGGACCCGGACAGGGGGCAGGGTGCAGTACTTC. This encodes CASSQDRTRTGGRVQYF.